This TCR beta chain was identified in a study of shared clonotypes between healthy human individuals. Overall study results and limits: A handful of donors shared about 5% of their naive CD4 clonotypes. Among non-shared clonotypes, generation probabilities were lower than among those shared by all four donors.

The CDR3 has 11 amino acids. Deletions cut 4 bases from V and 4 bases from J, with 3 bases between. CDR1 is SGDLS, CDR2 YYNGEE, per germline. Naive CD8 cells were CD45RO-negative, positively selected for CCR7, excluding terminally differentiated effector memory CD45RA+ cells. Some 29,000 T cell genomes (roughly 190 ng DNA) went into each sorted-subset replicate. This table comes from immunoSEQ multiplex PCR, and its TCRdb copy is limited to in-frame clones, with some not included. Of under 1 million clones in the sample, roughly 92% were seen once. In regard to this clone: Its target is not known.

The source of this sequence is a man aged 30 to 39 in good health. Material for sequencing was naive CD8+ T cells sorted from blood. The genes are TRBV9 and TRBJ2-1; no clear D. The CDR3 region has the DNA TGTGCCAGCAGCAATTACAATGAGCAGTTCTTC. It specifies CASSNYNEQFF.